These 32 T cell receptor beta chains originate from one sample sequenced in a study of OX40 agonist ivuxolimab in advanced cancers. Sequencing was performed with immunoSEQ multiplex PCR; in TCRdb, only in-frame clones are kept and a portion is missing. The repertoire holds about 64,000 clones, 85% to 95% seen once, with roughly 0.44% in the top ten. Here the sequenced sample was CD4+ or CD8+ T cells sorted from blood, taken in a trial of the OX40 agonist ivuxolimab. These receptors came from an adult with an advanced solid tumor such as melanoma, head and neck, liver or kidney cancer.

The chain carries TRBV28 and TRBJ1-1; the match to TRBD1 covers 7 bases. The CDR3 runs 15 residues. CDR1 and CDR2 from the germline V gene are MDHEN and SYDVKM. After removal of 5 bases from V and 1 base from J, the junction contained 7 bases not matched to a gene. CDR3 protein: CASSLPGQRNTEAFF. CDR3 DNA: TGTGCCAGCAGTCTTCCGGGACAGAGGAACACTGAAGCTTTCTTT.

The V call is TRBV5-1, the J call TRBJ1-1; D unclear. The CDR3 has 14 residues. V lost 6 bases, J lost 0 bases, and 12 bases lay in between. Germline lookup yields CDR1 SGHRS and CDR2 YFSETQ. This chain's CDR3 is CASTPQGLNTEAFF. CDR3 bases: TGCGCCAGCACCCCACAAGGACTGAACACTGAAGCTTTCTTT.

This clone was seen just once. J is TRBJ2-3 and V is TRBV9, with D hard to call. The CDR3 is 14 amino acids. The germline V gene has CDR1 SGDLS and CDR2 YYNGEE. Deletions cut 0 bases from V and 0 bases from J, with 5 bases between. The CDR3, as DNA: TGTGCCAGCAGCGTAGACCGAAGCACAGATACGCAGTATTTT. Residues: CASSVDRSTDTQYF.

The rearrangement joins TRBV27 to TRBJ2-5; no clear D. There are 15 residues in the CDR3. Germline V CDR1 and CDR2: MNHEY, SMNVEV (reference sequence). Trimming removed 1 base from V and 5 bases from J, with 14 bases in between. As DNA, the CDR3 is TGTGCCAGCAGTTTATTTGGCCAGATGAGGGAGACCCAGTACTTC. This codes for CASSLFGQMRETQYF.

This clone was detected only once. The chain recombines TRBV29-1 with TRBJ2-1, with unresolved D. The CDR3 runs to 11 residues. CDR1 is SQVTM, CDR2 ANQGSEA, per germline. Trimming left V 2 bases short and J 15 bases short, with 14 bases between. DNA of the CDR3: TGCAGCGTTGAATCCCCCTCCGAAGGGTTCTTC. It translates to CSVESPSEGFF.

The gene calls are TRBV4-1 and TRBJ1-1, with unresolved D. V was shortened by 1 base and J by 1 base, with 4 bases between the two germline ends. This CDR3 spans 13 amino acids. Germline assignment: CDR1 MGHRA and CDR2 YSYEKL. CDR3 region: CASSQVANTEAFF. In DNA form, the CDR3 reads TGCGCCAGCAGCCAAGTTGCGAACACTGAAGCTTTCTTT.

There are a few counts of this clone. The J gene is TRBJ1-2, the V gene TRBV18, with 9 bases matching TRBD1. This CDR3 has 15 residues. V lost 3 bases to trimming and J lost 3 bases; unmatched junction nucleotides: 5. Looked up from germline, CDR1 is KGHSH and CDR2 is LQKENI. The DNA for the CDR3 is TGTGCCAGCTCACCCACAGGGGGCGAAGACTATGGCTACACCTTC. Its protein is CASSPTGGEDYGYTF. Using reference TRBV18 and TRBJ1-2 for the parts outside the CDR3, the full variable domain is NAGVMQNPRHLVRRRGQEARLRCSPMKGHSHVYWYRQLPEEGLKFMVYLQKENIIDESGMPKERFSAEFPKEGPSILRIQQVVRGDSAAYFCASSPTGGEDYGYTFGSGTRLTVV.

This clone appeared a few times. The chain carries TRBV10-3 and TRBJ2-7, with D perhaps given as TRBD1 or TRBD2 (6 bases each). This CDR3 region has 13 residues. V was pared by 7 bases and J by 2 bases, with 12 bases between. Germline CDR1 is ENHRY and CDR2 is SYGVKD. The CDR3 DNA sequence: TGTGCCATCAATGGAAGGGGGGCCTACGAGCAGTACTTC. Translated, it gives CAINGRGAYEQYF.

The V and J genes are TRBV11-3 and TRBJ2-6; 7 positions agree with TRBD2. Per germline, CDR1 SGHNT and CDR2 YENEEA. This CDR3 comprises 16 residues. Trimming removed 2 bases from V and 2 bases from J; junction bases left unmatched: 3. DNA of the CDR3: TGTGCCAGCAGCTTATTGGGGGGGACTGGGGCCAACGTCCTGACTTTC. This sequence encodes CASSLLGGTGANVLTF.

The V and J genes are TRBV11-3 and TRBJ1-4, with TRBD1 as a possible D gene (5 bases). The CDR3 length is 16 residues. V dropped 2 bases and J dropped 3 bases, with 13 bases sitting between them. Germline V gene lookup returns CDR1 SGHNT and CDR2 YENEEA. The CDR3 is CASSLNTGAANEKLFF. The CDR3 region has the DNA TGTGCCAGCAGCTTAAATACAGGCGCGGCTAATGAAAAACTGTTTTTT. Full variable domain (remainder filled in from reference TRBV11-3 and TRBJ1-4): EAGVVQSPRYKIIEKKQPVAFWCNPISGHNTLYWYLQNLGQGPELLIRYENEEAVDDSQLPKDRFSAERLKGVDSTLKIQPAELGDSAVYLCASSLNTGAANEKLFFGSGTQLSVL.

The J gene is TRBJ1-5, the V gene TRBV27; a possible D gene is TRBD1 (5 bases). Trimming stripped 6 bases from V and 3 bases from J, with 9 bases between. This CDR3 has 13 residues. Per the germline V gene, CDR1 is MNHEY and CDR2 is SMNVEV (reference sequence). CDR3: CASSRQINQPQHF. CDR3 bases: TGTGCCAGCAGCCGACAGATCAATCAGCCCCAGCATTTT.

The gene calls are TRBV6-5 and TRBJ2-7; D remains unclear. Trimming took 0 bases from V and 2 from J, leaving 11 bases between them. From germline, CDR1 is MNHEY and CDR2 SVGAGI. The CDR3 extends over 15 amino acids. The CDR3 coding sequence is TGTGCCAGCAGTTACTCGAAGGGCAGAGCCTACGAGCAGTACTTC. It specifies CASSYSKGRAYEQYF.

The V call is TRBV7-8, the J call TRBJ2-1; TRBD2 agrees at 9 bases. This CDR3 comprises 18 residues. Trimming took 1 base from V and 2 from J; bases not matched to a gene: 9. CDR1 is SGHVS and CDR2 is FQNEAQ in the germline V gene. The CDR3 loop reads CASSLGAALAGTYNEQFF. The CDR3 nucleotides read TGTGCCAGCAGCTTAGGAGCGGCCCTAGCGGGAACCTACAATGAGCAGTTCTTC.

The V call is TRBV5-4, the J call TRBJ1-5; TRBD1 is a possible D gene (5 bases). The CDR3 extends over 13 amino acids. The germline CDR1 and CDR2 sequences are SGHNT and YYREEE (reference sequence). Trimming took 0 bases from V and 6 from J, leaving 7 bases between them. The CDR3 here is CASSLGTGQPQHF. CDR3 coding DNA: TGTGCCAGCAGCTTGGGTACAGGTCAGCCCCAGCATTTT.

The CDR3 loop is CASSLAGRRANYGYTF. The DNA for the CDR3 is TGTGCCAGCAGCTTGGCTGGTCGGCGGGCTAACTATGGCTACACCTTC. V is TRBV5-4 and J is TRBJ1-2; the D is unclear. Germline lookup yields CDR1 SGHNT and CDR2 YYREEE (reference sequence). CDR3 length: 16 amino acids. Trimming left V 0 bases short and J 0 bases short, with 12 bases between.

The chain is built from TRBV7-8 and TRBJ2-7, with TRBD2 matching 7 bases. The CDR3 contains 14 residues. Germline CDR1 SGHVS, CDR2 FQNEAQ. V shed 5 bases and J 4 bases; nucleotides not matched to a gene: 8. The CDR3 here is CASSTSETRYEQYF. CDR3 bases: TGTGCCAGCAGCACTAGCGAAACCAGATACGAGCAGTACTTC.

The chain uses TRBV10-1 and TRBJ1-2; D gene unclear. Trimming removed 8 bases at V and 7 bases at J, with 14 bases between. CDR1 is WNHNN, CDR2 SYGVQD, per germline (reference sequence). The CDR3 spans 12 residues. CDR3 sequence (DNA): TGCGCCAGCGGTAGGTATCCGGGTGGCTACACCTTC. Protein sequence: CASGRYPGGYTF.

The gene calls are TRBV27 and TRBJ2-1, with TRBD2 matching over 14 bases. V lost 5 bases, J lost 3 bases, and 12 bases stayed unmatched. In germline, CDR1 is MNHEY, CDR2 SMNVEV (reference sequence). This CDR3 comprises 19 residues. This CDR3 is CASSHGLAGGPTYYNEQFF. DNA for the CDR3: TGTGCCAGCAGTCACGGACTAGCGGGAGGCCCAACCTACTACAATGAGCAGTTCTTC.

The J gene is TRBJ2-1, the V gene TRBV7-9, with TRBD1 as a possible D gene (6 bases). V lost 4 bases, J lost 0 bases, and 10 bases lay in between. Germline V gives CDR1 SEHNR, CDR2 FQNEAQ (reference sequence). The CDR3 is 15 residues long. CDR3 region: CASSSSGVSYNEQFF. Here the CDR3 DNA reads TGTGCCAGCAGCTCGTCAGGGGTCTCCTACAATGAGCAGTTCTTC.

J is TRBJ2-4 and V is TRBV30; no definite D call. Germline loops: CDR1 GTSNPN, CDR2 SVGIG (reference sequence). Trimming cost V 0 bases and J 5 bases, with 8 bases left between them. CDR3 size: 13 residues. The CDR3 spells CAWSVEDQNIQYF. As DNA, the CDR3 is TGTGCCTGGAGTGTAGAGGACCAAAACATTCAGTACTTC. The full variable domain, with the rest looked up from reference TRBV30 and TRBJ2-4, is SQTIHQWPATLVQPVGSPLSLECTVEGTSNPNLYWYRQAAGRGLQLLFYSVGIGQISSEVPQNLSASRPQDRQFILSSKKLLLSDSGFYLCAWSVEDQNIQYFGAGTRLSVL.

The rearrangement joins TRBV6-1 to TRBJ2-1, with 8 bases identical to TRBD2. In germline, CDR1 is MNHNS, CDR2 SASEGT. V lost 6 bases, J lost 0 bases, and 4 bases stayed unmatched. The CDR3 totals 15 residues. The CDR3 sequence: CASRTSGSSYNEQFF. CDR3 in DNA: TGTGCCAGCAGAACTAGCGGAAGCTCCTACAATGAGCAGTTCTTC.

The V gene is TRBV2, the J gene TRBJ2-2; TRBD2 agrees at 8 bases. The CDR3 contains 14 residues. Germline V gene lookup returns CDR1 SNHLY and CDR2 FYNNEI. V trimming: 5 bases; J trimming: 7 bases; junction bases outside the gene matches: 6. Here the CDR3 DNA reads TGTGCCAGCAGTCGGGGACTAGGAGTCGGGGAGCTGTTTTTT. Its translation: CASSRGLGVGELFF.

V and J are TRBV7-2 and TRBJ2-3, with unresolved D. Germline V gene sequence: CDR1 SGHTA, CDR2 FQGNSA. V lost 2 bases to trimming and J lost 6 bases, with 3 bases between them. The CDR3 has 11 residues. The CDR3 reads CASSLTDTQYF. In nucleotides, the CDR3 is TGTGCCAGCAGCTTAACGGATACGCAGTATTTT.

This clone was detected a few times. The chain recombines TRBV10-3 with TRBJ1-1, with unresolved D. The germline V gene has CDR1 ENHRY and CDR2 SYGVKD. This CDR3 is 12 amino acids long. The V end was cut by 0 bases, the J end by 11 bases, with 10 bases between. The CDR3 DNA reads as TGTGCCATCAGTGAGTCGGGTGGTCGGGCTTTCTTT. Protein sequence: CAISESGGRAFF.

J is TRBJ1-1 and V is TRBV11-2, with D unclear. Trimming left V 0 bases short and J 3 bases short, with 8 bases between. The CDR3 consists of 14 residues. Germline loops: CDR1 SGHAT, CDR2 FQNNGV. The CDR3 nucleotides read TGTGCCAGCAGCTTAGATATAGGGTACACTGAAGCTTTCTTT. Translation gives CASSLDIGYTEAFF.

The J gene is TRBJ2-2, the V gene TRBV5-1; 10 bases agree with TRBD1. With 3 bases clipped from V and 3 bases from J, the junction kept 5 bases outside the gene matches. The germline V gene encodes CDR1 SGHRS and CDR2 YFSETQ. The CDR3 has 16 residues. DNA for the CDR3: TGCGCCAGCAGCTCCGGGACAGGGGATCACACCGGGGAGCTGTTTTTT. Encoded protein: CASSSGTGDHTGELFF.

The V call is TRBV11-2, the J call TRBJ1-1; D is perhaps TRBD1 (5 bases). Trimming shortened V by 5 bases and J by 1 base, and 20 bases separated the two germline ends. The CDR3 sequence is 17 residues long. CDR1 is SGHAT, CDR2 FQNNGV, per germline. The CDR3 here is CASSRGTGKMGNTEAFF. CDR3 DNA sequence: TGTGCCAGCAGCCGTGGGACCGGGAAAATGGGGAACACTGAAGCTTTCTTT.

The J gene is TRBJ2-5, the V gene TRBV5-1; D is perhaps TRBD2 (5 bases). The length of the CDR3 is 15 residues. Germline-derived CDR1 and CDR2 are SGHRS and YFSETQ. The V end was cut by 0 bases, the J end by 1 base, with 10 bases between. This CDR3 is CASSLGGFRQETQYF. The CDR3 DNA sequence: TGCGCCAGCAGCTTGGGAGGGTTTCGCCAAGAGACCCAGTACTTC.

The V call is TRBV11-3, the J call TRBJ2-5; 12 bases agree with TRBD2. In germline, CDR1 is SGHNT, CDR2 YENEEA. This CDR3 has 17 residues. J lost 5 bases, V lost 1 base, and 8 bases had no gene match. This CDR3 is CASSLAVVLAGGETQYF. The CDR3, as DNA: TGTGCCAGCAGCTTAGCGGTAGTACTAGCGGGAGGTGAGACCCAGTACTTC.

This clone was detected once. The chain has TRBV6-1 and TRBJ1-5; 7 bases map to TRBD1. Trimming took 3 bases from V and 1 from J; bases not matched to a gene: 3. Germline lookup yields CDR1 MNHNS and CDR2 SASEGT. The CDR3 has 15 residues. The CDR3 spells CASSEGTASNQPQHF. DNA for the CDR3: TGTGCCAGCAGTGAGGGGACAGCAAGCAATCAGCCCCAGCATTTT.

The genes are TRBV7-9 and TRBJ1-4, with D unclear. Trimming removed 0 bases from V and 3 bases from J, with 8 bases in between. The CDR3 has 15 amino acids. Germline V CDR1 and CDR2: SEHNR, FQNEAQ (reference sequence). The CDR3 DNA reads as TGTGCCAGCAGCTTAGCCGCTCGGGCTAATGAAAAACTGTTTTTT. It specifies CASSLAARANEKLFF.

The chain employs TRBV2 and TRBJ1-4, with D possibly matching TRBD1 (5 bases). CDR3 length equals 12 residues. Trimming removed 5 bases from V and 8 bases from J, with 9 bases in between. CDR1 is SNHLY and CDR2 is FYNNEI in the germline V gene. CDR3 protein: CASSRDDEKLFF. For the CDR3, the DNA is TGTGCCAGCAGTCGGGACGACGAAAAACTGTTTTTT. Together with reference TRBV2 and TRBJ1-4, the CDR3 gives the full variable domain: EPEVTQTPSHQVTQMGQEVILRCVPISNHLYFYWYRQILGQKVEFLVSFYNNEISEKSEIFDDQFSVERPDGSNFTLKIRSTKLEDSAMYFCASSRDDEKLFFGSGTQLSVL.